The TCR beta chain described here comes from a study of T cell repertoires in cytomegalovirus infection. TCRdb called the reads again in MiXCR, with one record for every CDR3 protein. The data show about 240,000 distinct CDR3 sequences, with roughly an eighth seen just once and approximately 1.6% held by the top ten. The V gene end was trimmed by 1 base and the J gene end by 0 bases; junction bases not matched to a gene: 3. CDR1 is MNHEY and CDR2 is SVGEGT in the germline V gene. The CDR3 is 16 amino acids. The origin of this receptor is a human donor in good health (CMV status not recorded). Some clones in this sample may be carry-over from other donors' samples. Sequencing used PBMCs. V usage is TRBV6-2 or TRBV6-3 and J usage is TRBJ2-7; 10 bases line up with TRBD1. The CDR3 bases are TGTGCCAGCAGTTACTACCGGACAGGGGGCTCCTACGAGCAGTACTTC. Protein: CASSYYRTGGSYEQYF.